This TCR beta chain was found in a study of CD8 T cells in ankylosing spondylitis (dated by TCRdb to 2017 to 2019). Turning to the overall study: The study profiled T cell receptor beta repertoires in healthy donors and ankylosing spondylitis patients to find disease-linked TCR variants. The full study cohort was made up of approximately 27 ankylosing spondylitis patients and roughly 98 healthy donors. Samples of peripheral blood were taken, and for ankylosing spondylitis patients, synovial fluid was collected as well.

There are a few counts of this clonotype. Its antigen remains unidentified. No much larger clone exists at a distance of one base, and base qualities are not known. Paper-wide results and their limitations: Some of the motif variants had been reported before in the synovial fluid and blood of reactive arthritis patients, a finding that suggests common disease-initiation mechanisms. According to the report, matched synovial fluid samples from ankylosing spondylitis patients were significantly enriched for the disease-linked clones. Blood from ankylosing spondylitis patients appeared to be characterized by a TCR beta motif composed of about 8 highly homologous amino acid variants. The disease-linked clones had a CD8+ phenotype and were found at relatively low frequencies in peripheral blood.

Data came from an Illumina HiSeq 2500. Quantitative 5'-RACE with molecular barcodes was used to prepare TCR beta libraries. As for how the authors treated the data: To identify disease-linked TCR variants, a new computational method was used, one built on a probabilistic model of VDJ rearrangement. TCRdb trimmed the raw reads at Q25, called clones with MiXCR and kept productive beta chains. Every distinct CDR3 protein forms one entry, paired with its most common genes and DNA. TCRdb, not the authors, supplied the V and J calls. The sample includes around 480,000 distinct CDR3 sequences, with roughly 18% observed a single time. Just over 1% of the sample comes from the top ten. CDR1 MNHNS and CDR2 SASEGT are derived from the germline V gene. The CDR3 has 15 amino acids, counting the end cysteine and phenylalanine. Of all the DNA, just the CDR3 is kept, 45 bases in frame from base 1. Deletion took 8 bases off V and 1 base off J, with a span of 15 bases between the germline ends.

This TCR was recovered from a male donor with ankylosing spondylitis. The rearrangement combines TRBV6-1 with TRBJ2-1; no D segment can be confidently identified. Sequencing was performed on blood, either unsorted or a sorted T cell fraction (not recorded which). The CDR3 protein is CASALGIASYNEQFF. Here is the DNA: TGTGCCAGCGCCCTGGGGATAGCTTCCTACAATGAGCAGTTCTTC.